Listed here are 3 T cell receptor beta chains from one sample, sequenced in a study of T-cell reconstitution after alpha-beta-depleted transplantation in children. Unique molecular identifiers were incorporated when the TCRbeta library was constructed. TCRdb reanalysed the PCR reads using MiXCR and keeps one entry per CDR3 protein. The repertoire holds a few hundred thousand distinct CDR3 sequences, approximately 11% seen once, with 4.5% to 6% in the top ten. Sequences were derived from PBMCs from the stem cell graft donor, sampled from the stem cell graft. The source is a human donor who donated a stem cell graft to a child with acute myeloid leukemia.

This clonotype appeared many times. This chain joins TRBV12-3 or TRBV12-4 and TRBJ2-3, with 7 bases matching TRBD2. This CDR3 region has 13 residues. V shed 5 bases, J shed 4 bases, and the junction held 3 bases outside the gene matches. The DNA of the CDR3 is TGTGCCAGCAGTCCCACTAGCGCAGATACGCAGTATTTT. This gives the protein CASSPTSADTQYF.

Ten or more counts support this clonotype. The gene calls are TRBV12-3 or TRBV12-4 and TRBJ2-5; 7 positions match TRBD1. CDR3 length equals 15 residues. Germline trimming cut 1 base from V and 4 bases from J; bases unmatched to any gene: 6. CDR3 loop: CASSLGDRVGETQYF. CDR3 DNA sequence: TGTGCCAGCAGTTTAGGAGACAGGGTAGGAGAGACCCAGTACTTC.

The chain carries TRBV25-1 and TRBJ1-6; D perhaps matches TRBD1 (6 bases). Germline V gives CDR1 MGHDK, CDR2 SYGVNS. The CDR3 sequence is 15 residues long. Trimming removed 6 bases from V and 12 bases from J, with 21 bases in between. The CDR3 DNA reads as TGTGCCAGCAGGCCCATGGGGGGCGCTCGACTACCCCTCCACTTT. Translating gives CASRPMGGARLPLHF.